A single sample gave rise to the 22 T cell receptor beta chains below, sequenced in a study of T cells in Graves' hyperthyroidism and ophthalmopathy. It was RNA transcripts that yielded the amplified TCR beta CDR3 regions. HTBI primers were used for first-round RT-PCR of the TCR CDR3. TCRdb reanalysed the multiplex PCR reads using MiXCR and keeps one entry per CDR3 protein. The sample has 300,000 or so distinct CDR3 sequences, around 17% seen once. Sequences were obtained from blood. Receptor source: a man younger than 40 with Graves' hyperthyroidism.

This clonotype was picked up many times. The V call is TRBV30, the J call TRBJ1-5, with no clear D. CDR3 length: 12 residues. CDR1 and CDR2 (germline): GTSNPN, SVGIG (reference sequence). V lost 0 bases to trimming and J lost 4 bases, with 4 bases between them. The CDR3 sequence is CAWSVWNQPQHF. The DNA of the CDR3 is TGTGCCTGGAGTGTATGGAATCAGCCCCAGCATTTT. Together with reference TRBV30 and TRBJ1-5, the CDR3 gives the full variable domain: SQTIHQWPATLVQPVGSPLSLECTVEGTSNPNLYWYRQAAGRGLQLLFYSVGIGQISSEVPQNLSASRPQDRQFILSSKKLLLSDSGFYLCAWSVWNQPQHFGDGTRLSIL.

This clonotype was recorded at least ten times. This CDR3 is CASSEFRTQETQYF. The CDR3 bases are TGTGCCAGCAGTGAATTCAGGACCCAAGAGACCCAGTACTTC. This chain uses TRBV2 with TRBJ2-5, with D hard to call. This CDR3 is 14 amino acids long. Trimming took off 2 bases at V and 1 base at J, with 8 bases between the two ends. Germline loops: CDR1 SNHLY, CDR2 FYNNEI.

Many counts were recorded for this clonotype. This chain joins TRBV28 and TRBJ1-5; a weak D match, TRBD1 (5 bases). The CDR3 totals 17 residues. V was pared by 11 bases and J by 0 bases, with 23 bases between. Germline V gene data show CDR1 as MDHEN and CDR2 as SYDVKM. In nucleotides, the CDR3 is TGTGCCGCGACGGGGCTTTGGGGGGGATATAGCAATCAGCCCCAGCATTTT. Translation gives CAATGLWGGYSNQPQHF.

About this clonotype: A much larger clone lies one base from this, so it may be a read error. V is TRBV5-1 and J is TRBJ1-1; D is undetermined. The germline CDR1 and CDR2 sequences are SGHRS and YFSETQ. CDR3 size: 14 residues. V dropped 3 bases and J dropped 1 base, with 10 bases sitting between them. CDR3 bases: TGCGCCAGCAGCTCATGCCCTAAGAACACTGAAGCTTTCTTT. Its translation is CASSSCPKNTEAFF. Together with reference TRBV5-1 and TRBJ1-1, the CDR3 gives the full variable domain: KAGVTQTPRYLIKTRGQQVTLSCSPISGHRSVSWYQQTPGQGLQFLFEYFSETQRNKGNFPGRFSGRQFSNSRSEMNVSTLELGDSALYLCASSSCPKNTEAFFGQGTRLTVV.

This clonotype has more than one count but fewer than ten. The chain recombines TRBV20-1 with TRBJ2-2, with a possible D match to TRBD1 (6 bases). CDR3 length: 18 residues. The V end lost 0 bases, the J end lost 0 bases, and 17 bases lay between the germline ends. Germline CDR1 and CDR2: DFQATT and SNEGSKA (reference sequence). CDR3 region: CSARESHGQFANTGELFF. CDR3 in DNA: TGCAGTGCTAGAGAGTCCCACGGACAGTTCGCGAACACCGGGGAGCTGTTTTTT.

This clonotype was recorded many times. The chain combines TRBV20-1 with TRBJ1-1, with 8 bases lining up with TRBD1. The CDR3 is made up of 13 amino acids. Germline V gene sequence: CDR1 DFQATT, CDR2 SNEGSKA (reference sequence). V lost 6 bases to trimming and J lost 3 bases; unmatched junction nucleotides: 6. CDR3 sequence reads: CSAHRGRDTEAFF. CDR3 nucleotides: TGCAGTGCCCACAGGGGGAGGGACACTGAAGCTTTCTTT.

The rearrangement joins TRBV20-1 to TRBJ1-2; D gene unclear. V lost 0 bases to trimming and J lost 0 bases, with 11 bases between them. Per the germline V gene, CDR1 is DFQATT and CDR2 is SNEGSKA (reference sequence). The CDR3 length is 15 residues. CDR3 nucleotide sequence: TGCAGTGCTAGAGATAGGGCAGCTTCTAACTATGGCTACACCTTC. This translates into CSARDRAASNYGYTF.

V is TRBV29-1 and J is TRBJ1-1, with 7 bases fitting TRBD1. This CDR3 region has 13 residues. The germline V gene encodes CDR1 SQVTM and CDR2 ANQGSEA. The junction had 6 bases not matched to a gene; V was cut back by 1 base and J by 7 bases. CDR3 sequence (DNA): TGCAGCGTTGAAGGAAGGGGGACAGTTGAAGCTTTCTTT. It encodes CSVEGRGTVEAFF.

This clonotype occurred many times. The chain combines TRBV2 with TRBJ2-7, with 7 bases identical to TRBD1. The length of the CDR3 is 14 residues. The V segment lost 6 bases and the J segment 5 bases; nucleotides outside the gene matches: 10. Germline CDR1 SNHLY, CDR2 FYNNEI. The CDR3 here is CASSVNRGWNEQYF. As DNA, the CDR3 is TGTGCCAGCAGCGTTAACAGGGGTTGGAACGAGCAGTACTTC.

The chain links TRBV27 to TRBJ2-2; TRBD2 matches 9 bases. This CDR3 has 14 residues. Trimming removed 5 bases from V and 6 bases from J; junction bases left unmatched: 4. Germline V lookup: CDR1 MNHEY, CDR2 SMNVEV (reference sequence). CDR3 sequence reads: CASSRTSEPGELFF. CDR3 DNA sequence: TGTGCCAGCAGTCGGACTAGCGAACCCGGGGAGCTGTTTTTT.

This clonotype came up a few times. The chain uses TRBV5-1 and TRBJ2-7, with no clear D. The CDR3 runs 11 residues. The germline CDR1 and CDR2 sequences are SGHRS and YFSETQ. Trimming shortened V by 3 bases and J by 6 bases, and 7 bases separated the two germline ends. The CDR3 nucleotides read TGCGCCAGCAGCTATCGACGCGAGCAGTACTTC. It codes for CASSYRREQYF.

Concerning this clonotype itself: Its ends do not fully match the called genes, so a read error is possible. V is TRBV30 and J is TRBJ2-4; no definite D call. Germline V gene lookup returns CDR1 GTSNPN and CDR2 SVGIG (reference sequence). The CDR3 has 14 residues. The CDR3 DNA sequence: TGTGCCTGGGAGAGCGAAGGCGCCAGAAACATTCAGTACTTC. This translates into CAWESEGARNIQYF.

This clonotype came up many times. The V gene is TRBV11-1, the J gene TRBJ2-1; 10 bases fit TRBD2. The germline gives CDR1 SGHAT, CDR2 FQDESV (reference sequence). This CDR3 has 15 residues. The V gene end was trimmed by 3 bases and the J gene end by 7 bases; junction bases not matched to a gene: 6. The CDR3 region has the DNA TGTGCCAGCAGCTTCCAAAGCGGGGGGGGAAATGAGCAGTTCTTC. It yields the protein CASSFQSGGGNEQFF.

This clonotype was seen at least ten times. The CDR3 here is CASSPGLAGENEQFF. Written as DNA, the CDR3 is TGTGCCAGCAGCCCGGGACTAGCGGGAGAGAATGAGCAGTTCTTC. The chain uses TRBV5-6 and TRBJ2-1; 14 bases align to TRBD2. The CDR3 is made up of 15 amino acids. CDR1 SGHDT and CDR2 YYEEEE come from the germline V gene. Trimming at V came to 4 bases and at J to 7 bases, leaving 4 bases not matched to a gene. Looking up the rest from reference TRBV5-6 and TRBJ2-1 gives the full variable domain: DAGVTQSPTHLIKTRGQQVTLRCSPKSGHDTVSWYQQALGQGPQFIFQYYEEEERQRGNFPDRFSGHQFPNYSSELNVNALLLGDSALYLCASSPGLAGENEQFFGPGTRLTVL.

The sample holds many counts of this clonotype. This chain joins TRBV28 and TRBJ2-7; D unresolved. Germline assignment: CDR1 MDHEN and CDR2 SYDVKM. The CDR3 length is 15 residues. Trimming removed 4 bases from V and 2 bases from J, with 15 bases in between. In DNA form, the CDR3 reads TGTGCCAGCAGTTCCCCTATTGTGGGAACCTACGAGCAGTACTTC. Translated: CASSSPIVGTYEQYF. Full variable domain (outside the CDR3, taken from reference TRBV28 and TRBJ2-7): DVKVTQSSRYLVKRTGEKVFLECVQDMDHENMFWYRQDPGLGLRLIYFSYDVKMKEKGDIPEGYSVSREKKERFSLILESASTNQTSMYLCASSSPIVGTYEQYFGPGTRLTVT.

This clonotype was found many times. The chain has TRBV7-6 and TRBJ2-1; D not resolved. Germline V gene sequence: CDR1 SGHVS, CDR2 FNYEAQ. This CDR3 is built from 15 residues. The ends were cut back, 1 base at V and 5 bases at J, with 12 bases in the middle. The CDR3 DNA is TGTGCCAGCAGCTTAGTGAAGGGCGGCAACAATGAGCAGTTCTTC. Protein: CASSLVKGGNNEQFF.

In this sample, this clonotype turned up many times. The rearrangement joins TRBV11-2 to TRBJ2-7; weak D call: TRBD1 (6 bases). V lost 5 bases and J 6 bases, leaving 14 bases between the germline ends. CDR3 length: 13 amino acids. Germline V CDR1 and CDR2: SGHAT, FQNNGV. In nucleotides, the CDR3 is TGTGCCAGCAGCCCCCCAGGGGAAAGCGAGCAGTACTTC. This translates into CASSPPGESEQYF.

The chain has TRBV11-2 and TRBJ2-4, with D possibly TRBD1 on 5 matching bases. V lost 5 bases and J 6 bases, leaving 14 bases between the germline ends. Germline CDR1 and CDR2: SGHAT and FQNNGV. The CDR3 runs to 14 residues. CDR3 in amino acids: CASSQDRQGNIQYF. CDR3 nucleotides: TGTGCCAGCAGCCAAGACCGCCAGGGAAACATTCAGTACTTC. The full variable domain, in which reference TRBV11-2 and TRBJ2-4 provide the parts outside the CDR3, is EAGVAQSPRYKIIEKRQSVAFWCNPISGHATLYWYQQILGQGPKLLIQFQNNGVVDDSQLPKDRFSAERLKGVDSTLKIQPAKLEDSAVYLCASSQDRQGNIQYFGAGTRLSVL.

In its sample, this clonotype was seen a few times. V is TRBV29-1 and J is TRBJ2-2, with 9 bases fitting TRBD2. Trimming removed 6 bases from V and 1 base from J; junction bases left unmatched: 3. The length of the CDR3 is 14 residues. Germline loops: CDR1 SQVTM, CDR2 ANQGSEA. DNA of the CDR3: TGCAGCGTCTGGACTAGCGAGAACACCGGGGAGCTGTTTTTT. This translates into CSVWTSENTGELFF.

This clonotype was recorded many times. This chain connects TRBV30 to TRBJ1-6, with TRBD1 identical over 8 bases. The J segment lost 9 bases and the V segment lost 4 bases, leaving 8 bases of the junction unmatched. In germline, CDR1 is GTSNPN, CDR2 SVGIG (reference sequence). The CDR3 is 14 residues long. CDR3 coding DNA: TGTGCCTGGAACAACAGGGGGGACGGTTCACCCCTCCACTTT. It encodes CAWNNRGDGSPLHF.

This clonotype was found many times. The chain joins TRBV10-3 to TRBJ2-1, with TRBD2 matching 12 bases. The CDR3 runs 16 residues. V lost 5 bases, J lost 3 bases, and 5 bases stayed unmatched. Germline CDR1 and CDR2: ENHRY and SYGVKD. The CDR3 region has the DNA TGTGCCATCAGTTATTCTAGCGGGAGGGTCTACAATGAGCAGTTCTTC. Encoded protein: CAISYSSGRVYNEQFF.

This clonotype was observed many times. J is TRBJ2-3 and V is TRBV12-5; either TRBD1 or TRBD2 may supply D (6 bases each). V dropped 0 bases and J dropped 0 bases, with 13 bases sitting between them. CDR1 and CDR2 from the germline V gene are LGHNT and FRNRAP. CDR3 length equals 17 residues. In DNA, the CDR3 is TGTGCTAGTGGTTTGGTGAGAGGGGGACTTAGCACAGATACGCAGTATTTT. Translation gives CASGLVRGGLSTDTQYF.